Given below is one TCR beta chain in context. As yet, its antigen is unknown. TCRdb's table, derived via immunoSEQ multiplex PCR, lists solely in-frame clones and lacks some. The table shows around 110,000 clones, with approximately 90% occurring only once. This entry is derived from a study of PD-L1 blockade in urothelial cancer. Study overall: Blood-derived samples held a median roughly 140,000 T cells. Study-level points and caveats: More expansion of tumor-associated blood clones, seen at 3 weeks, marked durable-benefit patients.

Time point here: peripheral blood 6 weeks after treatment start. All patients handed over anywhere from 1 to 8 samples, pretreatment and on-treatment. There are 12 residues in the CDR3. The germline CDR1 and CDR2 sequences are SGHTA and FQGNSA. V was cut by 2 bases and J by 11 bases, with 12 bases left in between. This receptor was obtained from a man in his fifties or sixties with urothelial cancer. The material was PBMCs, obtained around atezolizumab (anti-PD-L1) treatment. This chain uses TRBV7-2 with TRBJ1-1; D gene unclear. The CDR3 loop is CASSLSPGRAFF. The CDR3 DNA is TGTGCCAGCAGCTTATCACCAGGTAGGGCTTTCTTT.